These 3 T cell receptor beta chains originate from one sample sequenced in a study of blood T cell repertoires in COVID-19. The repertoire was sequenced with immunoSEQ multiplex PCR; TCRdb's copy has only in-frame clones and lacks some. The sample lists 450,000 to 600,000 clones, roughly 87% occurring once. Sequencing was performed on PBMCs or T cells enriched from blood (not recorded which). The receptor source for this set is a woman younger than 35 who had recovered from COVID-19.

The V and J genes are TRBV5-1 and TRBJ1-5; no clear D gene. Per germline, CDR1 SGHRS and CDR2 YFSETQ. Trimming shortened V by 4 bases and J by 4 bases, and 9 bases separated the two germline ends. The CDR3 is 13 residues long. For the CDR3, the DNA is TGCGCCAGCAGCATAGGAGGGAATCAGCCCCAGCATTTT. Translated: CASSIGGNQPQHF.

The V and J genes are TRBV6-1 and TRBJ2-1; the match to TRBD2 covers 12 bases. Trimming cost V 1 base and J 2 bases; bases outside gene matches: 3. Germline CDR1 reads MNHNS; CDR2 reads SASEGT. There are 17 residues in the CDR3. The CDR3 sequence is CASSEGLAGVTYNEQFF. The CDR3, as DNA: TGTGCCAGCAGTGAAGGACTAGCGGGGGTTACCTACAATGAGCAGTTCTTC.

The chain carries TRBV6-2 or TRBV6-3 and TRBJ2-7; possibly TRBD1 for D (6 bases). With 2 bases removed from V and 7 bases from J, the gap between germline ends came to 12 bases. CDR3 length: 13 amino acids. Germline V gene sequence: CDR1 MNHEY, CDR2 SVGEGT. In DNA form, the CDR3 reads TGTGCCAGCAGTTACCTCGGGACAAGGGAGCAGTACTTC. Translated, it gives CASSYLGTREQYF.